The clone carrying this T cell receptor beta chain came up a few times. What it recognizes is unknown. As for treatment: about 20 received Ad26.COV2.S at low or high dose, single or two shots; about 5 received placebo; per-sample allocation not given. The investigators took samples on day 63 after the first vaccine or placebo injection. Ad26 vector vaccine expressed Wuhan-strain SARS-CoV-2 spike. Using immunoSEQ multiplex PCR, the repertoire was profiled, and TCRdb retains in-frame clones only, with some absent. In the table there are fewer than 400,000 clones, around 81% of which are singletons. The germline gives CDR1 ENHRY, CDR2 SYGVKD. The CDR3 covers 13 residues. V gave up 4 bases and J gave up 3 bases, with 9 bases separating them. The data stem from a study of Ad26.COV2.S vaccination and SARS-CoV-2 variants. Study as a whole: Ad26.COV2.S, an intramuscular injection, was given once or twice 56 days apart.

General study results and limits: Breadth and depth estimates from TCRs may understate total T cell responses.

The starting material was peripheral blood, obtained in a trial of Ad26.COV2.S vaccine versus placebo. The chain recombines TRBV10-3 with TRBJ1-1; D uncertain. The sequence was obtained from a person between 18 and 60 years old who received the Ad26.COV2.S COVID-19 vaccine or a placebo. CDR3 residues: CAISAKGDTEAFF. CDR3 nucleotides: TGTGCCATCAGTGCCAAGGGTGACACTGAAGCTTTCTTT.